This T cell receptor beta chain was sequenced for a study of T cells in Graves' hyperthyroidism and ophthalmopathy. General study findings and limits: Ophthalmopathy, as predicted by the model, came a median around 7 months after the prediction.

What was amplified from RNA transcripts were TCR beta CDR3 regions. First-round RT-PCR with HTBI primers amplified the TCR CDR3 region. TCRdb used MiXCR to reprocess the multiplex PCR reads, holding one entry per CDR3 protein. The sample carries over 300,000 distinct CDR3 sequences, roughly 13% recorded once. In its sample, this clonotype was seen many times. Its specificity is not known. No progression to ophthalmopathy during 18 months of follow-up defined stable disease. V gave up 4 bases and J gave up 2 bases, with 12 bases separating them. Germline assignment: CDR1 SGHRS and CDR2 YFSETQ. The CDR3 is made up of 14 amino acids.

The V gene is TRBV5-1, the J gene TRBJ2-5, with D uncertain. This clonotype was sampled from a woman aged 60-75 years with Graves' hyperthyroidism. The specimen was blood. Here the CDR3 DNA reads TGCGCCAGCAGCACAAAGGACGGGCAAGAGACCCAGTACTTC. As protein: CASSTKDGQETQYF.